This T cell receptor beta chain is drawn from a study of a mutant IDH1 vaccine in newly diagnosed glioma. Across the whole study: Radiotherapy alone preceded vaccination by 4-6 weeks; alternatively, vaccination started with temozolomide cycles. Earlier therapy was either radiotherapy, temozolomide, or both, and most got both.

The data were produced by immunoSEQ multiplex PCR, yet TCRdb's version contains in-frame clones alone and is incomplete. The profile shows almost 25,000 clones, roughly 82% of them singletons. General study results and limits: Among patients, around 93% showed immune responses induced by the vaccine.

Trimming cost V 5 bases and J 8 bases, with 18 bases left between them. The CDR3 extends over 14 amino acids. The germline V gene has CDR1 SQVTM and CDR2 ANQGSEA. Remarks on this clone: Its target is not known.

Time point defined: week 47, end of study. Doses consisted of 300 ug of mutant IDH1 20-mer peptide each, paired with topical imiquimod. Patients had eight vaccinations, in weeks 1, 3, 5, 7, 11, 15, 19 and 23. Sequences were derived from PBMCs, sampled from a glioma patient whose treatment included an IDH1 peptide vaccine. This chain links TRBV29-1 with TRBJ1-4; unclear D gene. This clonotype originated in a middle-aged man with glioma. Some clones in this sample may be carry-over from other donors' samples. In DNA form, the CDR3 reads TGCAGCGTTCCCTCGGACGTCCCGGGCGAAAAACTGTTTTTT. Translating gives CSVPSDVPGEKLFF. The variable domain in full, completed from reference TRBV29-1 and TRBJ1-4, reads SAVISQKPSRDICQRGTSLTIQCQVDSQVTMMFWYRQQPGQSLTLIATANQGSEATYESGFVIDKFPISRPNLTFSTLTVSNMSPEDSSIYLCSVPSDVPGEKLFFGSGTQLSVL.